Listed below are T cell receptor beta chains from one sample, sequenced in a study of CD8 T cells in ankylosing spondylitis. TCRdb re-derived calls from the 5' RACE reads in MiXCR, one entry per CDR3 protein. The table has 250,000 or so distinct CDR3 sequences, about 20% seen once; the top ten hold 25% to 40%. What was sequenced was blood, either unsorted or a sorted T cell fraction (not recorded which). These receptor sequences come from a male donor with ankylosing spondylitis or in good health (not recorded which). Each CDR3 is given with its conserved first and last residue. The D gene is left open where the match is weak. Clone size is not always given. Where it is, it says once, few, many or a class for expanded clones.

clone_size: many; cdr3_length: 20; d_call: TRBD1; v_call: TRBV12-3/TRBV12-4; j_call: TRBJ2-1; cdr3_nt: TGTGCCAGCAGTTTCCCGAGCGGGACAGGGGGACTGGAGATCGACAATGAGCAGTTCTTC; cdr3_aa: CASSFPSGTGGLEIDNEQFF
clone_size: NA; cdr3_length: 14; d_call: NA; v_call: TRBV29-1; j_call: TRBJ2-7; cdr3_nt: TGCAGCGTGGCGGGGTGGAGGGGCTCCTACGAGCAGTACTTC; cdr3_aa: CSVAGWRGSYEQYF
clone_size: few; cdr3_length: 14; d_call: TRBD2; v_call: TRBV10-2; j_call: TRBJ2-7; cdr3_nt: TGCGCCAGCAGTGAGTCCGGGACTAGCAGCGAGCAGTACTTC; cdr3_aa: CASSESGTSSEQYF
clone_size: NA; cdr3_length: 15; d_call: TRBD1; v_call: TRBV7-6; j_call: TRBJ2-7; cdr3_nt: TGTGCCAGCAGCCACGAATTGACAGGGGGCGACGAGCAGTACTTC; cdr3_aa: CASSHELTGGDEQYF
clone_size: NA; cdr3_length: 18; d_call: NA; v_call: TRBV13; j_call: TRBJ2-5; cdr3_nt: TGTGCCAGCAGCCCCCCCGGGGTTGTAGCGGTTTCCAAAGAGACCCAGTACTTC; cdr3_aa: CASSPPGVVAVSKETQYF
clone_size: many; cdr3_length: 13; d_call: NA; v_call: TRBV12-3/TRBV12-4; j_call: TRBJ1-5; cdr3_nt: TGTGCGTCAGCCCAGGGGTATCGTCAGCCCCAGCATTTT; cdr3_aa: CASAQGYRQPQHF
clone_size: NA; cdr3_length: 15; d_call: TRBD2; v_call: TRBV7-9; j_call: TRBJ2-3; cdr3_nt: TGTGCCAGCAGCTTAGGCCTAGCGGGCACAGATACGCAGTATTTT; cdr3_aa: CASSLGLAGTDTQYF
clone_size: NA; cdr3_length: 11; d_call: NA; v_call: TRBV29-1; j_call: TRBJ1-1; cdr3_nt: TGCAGCGCCTTGGGGAACACTGAAGCTTTCTTT; cdr3_aa: CSALGNTEAFF
clone_size: NA; cdr3_length: 14; d_call: NA; v_call: TRBV5-1; j_call: TRBJ2-7; cdr3_nt: TGCGCCAGCAGCTTGGCCGGGCCCCCCTACGAGCAGTACTTC; cdr3_aa: CASSLAGPPYEQYF
clone_size: NA; cdr3_length: 16; d_call: NA; v_call: TRBV7-8; j_call: TRBJ1-3; cdr3_nt: TGTGCCAGCAGCTTAATGGAGGGCTCCTCTGGAAACACCATATATTTT; cdr3_aa: CASSLMEGSSGNTIYF
clone_size: few; cdr3_length: 15; d_call: NA; v_call: TRBV7-9; j_call: TRBJ1-1; cdr3_nt: TGTGCCAGCGACCTAATAGGGACAATGAACACTGAAGCTTTCTTT; cdr3_aa: CASDLIGTMNTEAFF